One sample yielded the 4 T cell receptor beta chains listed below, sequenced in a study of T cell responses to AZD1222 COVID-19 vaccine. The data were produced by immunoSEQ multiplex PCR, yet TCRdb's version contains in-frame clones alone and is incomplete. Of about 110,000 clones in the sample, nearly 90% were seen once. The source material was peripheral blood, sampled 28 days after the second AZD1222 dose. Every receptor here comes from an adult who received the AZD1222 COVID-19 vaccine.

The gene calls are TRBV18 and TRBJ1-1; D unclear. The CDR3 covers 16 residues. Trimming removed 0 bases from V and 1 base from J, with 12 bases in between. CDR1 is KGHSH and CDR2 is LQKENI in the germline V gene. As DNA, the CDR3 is TGTGCCAGCTCACCACCGTCGAGGGCCTGGAACACTGAAGCTTTCTTT. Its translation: CASSPPSRAWNTEAFF.

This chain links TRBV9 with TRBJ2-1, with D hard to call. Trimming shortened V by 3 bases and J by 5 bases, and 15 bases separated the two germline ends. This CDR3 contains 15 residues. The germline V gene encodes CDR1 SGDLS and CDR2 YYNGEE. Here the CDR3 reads CASSADPWDNNEQFF. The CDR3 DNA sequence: TGTGCCAGCAGCGCGGACCCTTGGGATAACAATGAGCAGTTCTTC.

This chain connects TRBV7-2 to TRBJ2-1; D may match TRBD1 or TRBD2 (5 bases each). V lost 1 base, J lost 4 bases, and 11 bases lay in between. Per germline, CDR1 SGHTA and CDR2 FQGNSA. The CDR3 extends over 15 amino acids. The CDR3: CASSLGDQGYNEQFF. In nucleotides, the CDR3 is TGTGCCAGCAGCTTAGGGGACCAGGGATACAATGAGCAGTTCTTC.

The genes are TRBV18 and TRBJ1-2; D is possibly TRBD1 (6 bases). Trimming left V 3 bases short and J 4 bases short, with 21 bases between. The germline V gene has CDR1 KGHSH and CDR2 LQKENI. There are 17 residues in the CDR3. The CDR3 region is CASSPIPIRGVGYGYTF. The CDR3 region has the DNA TGTGCCAGCTCACCTATCCCCATTAGGGGGGTTGGCTATGGCTACACCTTC. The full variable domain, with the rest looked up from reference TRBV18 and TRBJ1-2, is NAGVMQNPRHLVRRRGQEARLRCSPMKGHSHVYWYRQLPEEGLKFMVYLQKENIIDESGMPKERFSAEFPKEGPSILRIQQVVRGDSAAYFCASSPIPIRGVGYGYTFGSGTRLTVV.